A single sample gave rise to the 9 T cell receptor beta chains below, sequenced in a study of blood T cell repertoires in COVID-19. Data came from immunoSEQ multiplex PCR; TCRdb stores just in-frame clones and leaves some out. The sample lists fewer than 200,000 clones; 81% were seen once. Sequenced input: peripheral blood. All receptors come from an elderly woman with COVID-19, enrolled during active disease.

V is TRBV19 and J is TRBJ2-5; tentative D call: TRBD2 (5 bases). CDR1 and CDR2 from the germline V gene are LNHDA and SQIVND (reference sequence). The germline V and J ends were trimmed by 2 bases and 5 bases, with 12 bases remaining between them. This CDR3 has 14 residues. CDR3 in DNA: TGTGCCAGTAGTATACGCCTAGCTAGTGAGACCCAGTACTTC. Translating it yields CASSIRLASETQYF.

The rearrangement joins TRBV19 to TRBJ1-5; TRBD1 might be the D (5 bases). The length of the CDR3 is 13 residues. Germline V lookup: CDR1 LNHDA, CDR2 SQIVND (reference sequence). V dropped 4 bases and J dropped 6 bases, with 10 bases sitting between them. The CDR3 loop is CASSTYQGQPQHF. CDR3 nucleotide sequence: TGTGCCAGTAGTACCTATCAGGGTCAGCCCCAGCATTTT.

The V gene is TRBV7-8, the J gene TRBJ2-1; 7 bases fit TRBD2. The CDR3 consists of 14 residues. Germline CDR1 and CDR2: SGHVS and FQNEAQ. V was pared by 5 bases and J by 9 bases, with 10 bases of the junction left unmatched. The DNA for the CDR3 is TGTGCCAGCAGCAAGGGCGGGAGCCCACCTGAGCAGTTCTTC. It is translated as CASSKGGSPPEQFF.

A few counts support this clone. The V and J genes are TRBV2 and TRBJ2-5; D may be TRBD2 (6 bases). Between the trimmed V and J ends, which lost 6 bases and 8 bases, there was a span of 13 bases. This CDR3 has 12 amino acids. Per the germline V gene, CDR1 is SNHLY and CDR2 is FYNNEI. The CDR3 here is CASRGDFGTQYF. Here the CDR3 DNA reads TGTGCCAGCAGGGGGGACTTTGGAACCCAGTACTTC.

In DNA form, the CDR3 reads TGTGCCAGCAGTCTACCGACAGGGTTGTATGGCTACACCTTC. Translating it yields CASSLPTGLYGYTF. The chain links TRBV6-5 to TRBJ1-2; 7 positions agree with TRBD1. Germline V lookup: CDR1 MNHEY, CDR2 SVGAGI. The junction had 8 bases not matched to a gene; V was cut back by 5 bases and J by 5 bases. This CDR3 has 14 residues.

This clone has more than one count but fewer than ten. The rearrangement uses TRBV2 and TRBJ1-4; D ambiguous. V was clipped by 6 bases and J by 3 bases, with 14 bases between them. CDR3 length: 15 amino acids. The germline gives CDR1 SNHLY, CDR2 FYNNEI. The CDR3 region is CASRPTRQPNEKLFF. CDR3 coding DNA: TGTGCCAGCAGACCAACACGTCAACCTAATGAAAAACTGTTTTTT.

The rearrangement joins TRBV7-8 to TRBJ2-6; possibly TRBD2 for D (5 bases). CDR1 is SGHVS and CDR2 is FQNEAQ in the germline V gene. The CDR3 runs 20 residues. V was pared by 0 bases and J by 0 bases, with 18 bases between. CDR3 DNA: TGTGCCAGCAGCTTAGCGGGTGAGGGTTCCCACCTCTCTGGGGCCAACGTCCTGACTTTC. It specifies CASSLAGEGSHLSGANVLTF.

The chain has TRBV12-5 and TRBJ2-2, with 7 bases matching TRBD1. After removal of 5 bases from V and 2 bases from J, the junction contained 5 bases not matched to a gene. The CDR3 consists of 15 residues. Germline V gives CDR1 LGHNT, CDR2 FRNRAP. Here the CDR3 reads CASGPGTANTGELFF. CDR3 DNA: TGTGCTAGTGGTCCCGGGACAGCCAACACCGGGGAGCTGTTTTTT.

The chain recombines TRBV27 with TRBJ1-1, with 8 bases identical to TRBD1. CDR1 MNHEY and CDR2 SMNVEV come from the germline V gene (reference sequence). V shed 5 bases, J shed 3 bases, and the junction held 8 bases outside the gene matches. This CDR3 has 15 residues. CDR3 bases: TGTGCCAGCAGTCCACTCGACAGGGGCTACACTGAAGCTTTCTTT. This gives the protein CASSPLDRGYTEAFF.